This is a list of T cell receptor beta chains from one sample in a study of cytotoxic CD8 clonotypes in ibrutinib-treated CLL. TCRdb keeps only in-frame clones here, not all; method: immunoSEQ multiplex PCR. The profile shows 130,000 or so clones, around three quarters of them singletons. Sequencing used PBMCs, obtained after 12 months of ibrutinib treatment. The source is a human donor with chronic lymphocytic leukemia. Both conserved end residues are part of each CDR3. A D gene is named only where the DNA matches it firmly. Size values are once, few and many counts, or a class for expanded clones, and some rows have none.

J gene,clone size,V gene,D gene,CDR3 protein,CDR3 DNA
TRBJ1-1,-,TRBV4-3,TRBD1,CASSQGGGLNTEAFF,TGCGCCAGCAGCCAAGGAGGGGGCCTGAACACTGAAGCTTTCTTT
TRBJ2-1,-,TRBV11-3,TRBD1,CASSLGRDRGLYNEQFF,TGTGCCAGCAGCTTAGGTCGGGACAGGGGGTTATACAATGAGCAGTTCTTC
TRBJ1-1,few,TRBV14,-,CASSHLTGGVTEAFF,TGTGCCAGCAGCCACTTGACAGGAGGAGTGACTGAAGCTTTCTTT
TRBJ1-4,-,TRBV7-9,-,CASSLVWVTNEKLFF,TGTGCCAGCAGCTTAGTTTGGGTAACTAATGAAAAACTGTTTTTT
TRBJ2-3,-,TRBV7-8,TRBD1,CASSLVTGQSTDTQYF,TGTGCCAGCAGCTTGGTGACAGGGCAATCCACAGATACGCAGTATTTT
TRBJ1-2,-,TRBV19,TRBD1,CASSFYFRDRDYYGYTF,TGTGCCAGTAGCTTCTACTTCCGGGACAGGGATTACTATGGCTACACCTTC
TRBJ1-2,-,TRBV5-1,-,CASSLGQSNYGYTF,TGCGCCAGCAGCTTGGGACAGTCTAACTATGGCTACACCTTC
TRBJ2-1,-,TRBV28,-,CASSFASANSYNEQFF,TGTGCCAGCAGTTTTGCTAGCGCCAATTCCTACAATGAGCAGTTCTTC
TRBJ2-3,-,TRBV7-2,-,CASSVRLSTDTQYF,TGTGCCAGCAGCGTAAGACTCAGCACAGATACGCAGTATTTT
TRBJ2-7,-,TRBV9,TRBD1,CASSRTWDRVNEQYF,TGTGCCAGCAGCCGAACCTGGGACAGGGTTAACGAGCAGTACTTC
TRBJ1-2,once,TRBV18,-,CASSLSRDYGYTF,TGTGCCAGCTCCCTAAGTAGGGACTATGGCTACACCTTC
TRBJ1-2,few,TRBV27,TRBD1,CASSLSDRVYGYTF,TGTGCCAGCAGTTTATCGGACAGGGTATATGGCTACACCTTC
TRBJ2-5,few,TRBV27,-,CASSLGLGGETQYF,TGTGCCAGCAGTTTAGGGCTGGGAGGAGAGACCCAGTACTTC
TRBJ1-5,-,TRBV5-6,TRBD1,CASSQATGTRAQPQHF,TGTGCCAGCAGTCAAGCGACAGGGACACGGGCTCAGCCCCAGCATTTT
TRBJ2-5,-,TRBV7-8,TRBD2,CASSLPGSFLTSAQETQYF,TGTGCCAGCAGCTTACCGGGCTCTTTTTTGACTAGCGCTCAAGAGACCCAGTACTTC
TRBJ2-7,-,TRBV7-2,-,CASSLVSSTYEQYF,TGTGCCAGCAGCTTAGTGAGCTCTACCTACGAGCAGTACTTC
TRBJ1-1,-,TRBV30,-,CAWSVLLGRGNTEAFF,TGTGCCTGGAGTGTACTGCTGGGCAGGGGGAACACTGAAGCTTTCTTT
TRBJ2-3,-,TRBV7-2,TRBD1,CASTKDRGDTQYF,TGTGCCAGCACCAAGGACAGGGGAGATACGCAGTATTTT
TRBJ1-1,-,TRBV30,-,CAWSATNTEAFF,TGTGCCTGGAGTGCAACGAACACTGAAGCTTTCTTT
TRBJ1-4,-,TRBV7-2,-,CASSFGGSGEKLFF,TGTGCCAGCAGCTTTGGAGGGTCCGGTGAAAAACTGTTTTTT
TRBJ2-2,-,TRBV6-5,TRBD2,CASSYGGGNTGELFF,TGTGCCAGCAGTTATGGCGGGGGGAACACCGGGGAGCTGTTTTTT
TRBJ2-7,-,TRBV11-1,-,CASSLGAYEQYF,TGTGCCAGCAGCTTAGGGGCCTACGAGCAGTACTTC
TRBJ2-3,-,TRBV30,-,CAGARLGGPDTQYF,TGTGCCGGGGCCCGGTTGGGGGGCCCAGATACGCAGTATTTT
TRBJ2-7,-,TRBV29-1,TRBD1,CSVEGGQGASYEQYF,TGCAGCGTTGAAGGGGGACAGGGGGCCTCCTACGAGCAGTACTTC
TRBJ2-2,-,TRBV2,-,CASSPGGTNTGELFF,TGTGCCAGCAGCCCGGGCGGGACGAACACCGGGGAGCTGTTTTTT